This T cell receptor (beta chain) is drawn from a study of lymphopenia after photon versus proton radiotherapy. Study-wide findings and caveats: Oligoclonal CD8+ Temra expansion after nadir drove photon patients' diversity drop. Relative stability marked proton patients; photon patients lost diversity and naive cells. A bigger post-nadir fall in TCR diversity correlated inversely with survival time in deceased patients. Only patients who died were analyzed for survival; proton advantage is unproven.

The table came from immunoSEQ multiplex PCR; TCRdb's copy has only in-frame clones and leaves some out. The table lists over 30,000 clones, over 75% of them singletons. Germline V lookup: CDR1 SGDLS, CDR2 YYNGEE. This CDR3 spans 14 amino acids. Deletions cut 4 bases from V and 2 bases from J, with 12 bases between. In regard to this clone: The antigen is unknown.

The chain recombines TRBV9 with TRBJ1-2; D unclear. This TCR was sampled from a woman aged 65 to 85 with pancreatic cancer. Material: peripheral blood, obtained from a patient treated with proton-based radiotherapy. CDR3: CASSLGRANYGYTF. The CDR3 nucleotides read TGTGCCAGCAGCCTCGGACGGGCAAACTATGGCTACACCTTC.